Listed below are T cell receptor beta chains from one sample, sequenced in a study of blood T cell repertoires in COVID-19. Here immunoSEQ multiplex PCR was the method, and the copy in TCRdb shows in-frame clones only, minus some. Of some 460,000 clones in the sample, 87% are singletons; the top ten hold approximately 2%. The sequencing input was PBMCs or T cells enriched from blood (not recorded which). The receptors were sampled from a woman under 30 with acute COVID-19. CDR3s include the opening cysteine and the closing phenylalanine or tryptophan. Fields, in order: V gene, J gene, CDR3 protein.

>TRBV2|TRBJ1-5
CASSEVGTGLQPQHF
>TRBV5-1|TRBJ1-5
CASSTRQDGSNQPQHF
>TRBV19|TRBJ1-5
CASRTYSNQPQHF
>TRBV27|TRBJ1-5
CASSLGTVNQPQHF
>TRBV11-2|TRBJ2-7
CASSLDARRAAYEQYF
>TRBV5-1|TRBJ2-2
CASSPWDFTGELFF
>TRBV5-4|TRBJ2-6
CASSRPTVSGANVLTF
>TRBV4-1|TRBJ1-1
CASSQPGQMNTEAFF
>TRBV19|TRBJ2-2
CASNIIAGVTGELFF
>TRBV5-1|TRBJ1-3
CASSPTGDGNTIYF
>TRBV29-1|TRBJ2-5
CSVSTSGGGETQYF
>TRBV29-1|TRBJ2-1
CSPSYRGPTGEQFF
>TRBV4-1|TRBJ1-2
CASSQDNGSGGYTF
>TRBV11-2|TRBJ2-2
CASSDKPAGGTGELFF
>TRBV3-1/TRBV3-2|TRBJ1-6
CASSQRGQGVSPLHF
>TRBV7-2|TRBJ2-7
CASSLVAREWDEQYF
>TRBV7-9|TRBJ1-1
CASSLGTGALFYTEAFF
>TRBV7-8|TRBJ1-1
CASSLVEGNTEAFF
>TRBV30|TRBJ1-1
CAWSKRQLMNTEAFF
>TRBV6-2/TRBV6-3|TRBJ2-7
CASSRSGTGGEQYF
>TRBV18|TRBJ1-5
CASSLRLPLGDQPQHF
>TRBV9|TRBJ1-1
CASSPGGKMNTEAFF
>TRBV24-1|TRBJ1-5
CATSGAAVDQPQHF
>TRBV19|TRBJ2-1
CASSTGLADNEQFF
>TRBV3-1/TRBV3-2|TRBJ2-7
CASSQVRRRQGAVYEQYF
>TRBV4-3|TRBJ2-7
CASSPGTSGSLYEQYF
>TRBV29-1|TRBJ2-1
CSAGTSGGYEQFF
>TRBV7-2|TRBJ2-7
CASSLGVASGEQYF
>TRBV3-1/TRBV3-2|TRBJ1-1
CASSQNIATEAFF
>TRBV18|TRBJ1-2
CASSPASGEPTNYGYTF
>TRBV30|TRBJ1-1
CAWSIPGGAFF
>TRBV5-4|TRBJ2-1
CASSQTSGAQNEQFF
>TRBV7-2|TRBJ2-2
CASSQRAGTGELFF
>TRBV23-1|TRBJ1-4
CASTPLASTSGSTNEKLFF
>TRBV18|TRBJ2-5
CASSPPVQLETQYF